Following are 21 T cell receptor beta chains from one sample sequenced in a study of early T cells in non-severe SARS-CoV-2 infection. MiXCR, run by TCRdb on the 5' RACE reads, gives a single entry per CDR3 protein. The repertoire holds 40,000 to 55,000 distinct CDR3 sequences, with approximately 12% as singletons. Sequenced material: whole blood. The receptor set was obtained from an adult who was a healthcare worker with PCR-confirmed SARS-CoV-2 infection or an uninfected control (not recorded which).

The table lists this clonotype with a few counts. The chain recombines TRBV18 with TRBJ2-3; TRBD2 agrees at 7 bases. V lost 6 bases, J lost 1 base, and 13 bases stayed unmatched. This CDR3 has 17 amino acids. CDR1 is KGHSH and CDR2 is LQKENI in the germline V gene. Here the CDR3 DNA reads TGTGCCAGCTCCAGGGAGGGCCGAGTTTTCGGCACAGATACGCAGTATTTT. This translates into CASSREGRVFGTDTQYF.

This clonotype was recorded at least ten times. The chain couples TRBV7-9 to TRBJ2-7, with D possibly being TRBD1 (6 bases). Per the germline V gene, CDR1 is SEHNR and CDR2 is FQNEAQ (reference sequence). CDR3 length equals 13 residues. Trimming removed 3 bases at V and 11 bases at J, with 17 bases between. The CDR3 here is CASSLGDQGQEYF. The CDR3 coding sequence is TGTGCCAGCAGCTTGGGGGACCAGGGGCAGGAGTACTTC.

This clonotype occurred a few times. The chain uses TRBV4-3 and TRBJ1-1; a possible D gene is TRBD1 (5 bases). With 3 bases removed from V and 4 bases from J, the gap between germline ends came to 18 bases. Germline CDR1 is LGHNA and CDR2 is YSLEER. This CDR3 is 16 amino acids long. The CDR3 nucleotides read TGCGCCAGCAGCCAGACACCTTCGGGGGGTGGCACTGAAGCTTTCTTT. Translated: CASSQTPSGGGTEAFF.

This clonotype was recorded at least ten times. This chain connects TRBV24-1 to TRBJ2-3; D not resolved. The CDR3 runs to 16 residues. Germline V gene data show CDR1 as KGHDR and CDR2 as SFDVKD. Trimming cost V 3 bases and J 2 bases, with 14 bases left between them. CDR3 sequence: CATSDENPSSTDTQYF. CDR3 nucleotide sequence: TGTGCCACCAGTGATGAGAACCCGAGTTCCACAGATACGCAGTATTTT.

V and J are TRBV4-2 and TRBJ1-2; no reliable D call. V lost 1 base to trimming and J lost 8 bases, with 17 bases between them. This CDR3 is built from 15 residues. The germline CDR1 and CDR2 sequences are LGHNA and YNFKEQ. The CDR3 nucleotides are TGTGCCAGCAGCCAAGCGGATAAGGCAGGCCGAGGCTACACCTTC. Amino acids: CASSQADKAGRGYTF.

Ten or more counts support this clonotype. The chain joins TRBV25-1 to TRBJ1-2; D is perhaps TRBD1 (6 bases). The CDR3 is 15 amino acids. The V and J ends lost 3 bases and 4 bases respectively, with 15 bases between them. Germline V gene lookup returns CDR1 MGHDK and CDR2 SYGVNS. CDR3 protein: CASSDLGGLGYGYTF. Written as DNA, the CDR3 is TGTGCCAGCAGTGATCTAGGGGGGCTCGGCTATGGCTACACCTTC.

The CDR3 region is CASSPGQVVPYEQYF. In DNA form, the CDR3 reads TGTGCCAGCAGCCCTGGACAGGTTGTTCCCTACGAGCAGTACTTC. This chain uses TRBV11-2 with TRBJ2-7, with 7 bases matching TRBD1. Germline values: CDR1 SGHAT, CDR2 FQNNGV. V lost 5 bases, J lost 2 bases, and 9 bases stayed unmatched. The CDR3 runs to 15 residues.

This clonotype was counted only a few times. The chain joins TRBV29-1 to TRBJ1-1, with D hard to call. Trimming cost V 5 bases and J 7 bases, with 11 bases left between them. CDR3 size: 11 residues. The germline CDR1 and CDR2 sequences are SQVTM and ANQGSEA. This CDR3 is CSVPPVSEAFF. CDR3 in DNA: TGCAGCGTTCCTCCGGTCAGTGAAGCTTTCTTT.

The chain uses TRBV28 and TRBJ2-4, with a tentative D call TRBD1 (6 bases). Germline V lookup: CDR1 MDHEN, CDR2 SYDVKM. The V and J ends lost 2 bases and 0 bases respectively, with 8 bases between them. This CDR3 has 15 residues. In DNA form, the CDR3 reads TGTGCCAGCAGTTTAGGGGGCCTAGCCAAAAACATTCAGTACTTC. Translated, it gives CASSLGGLAKNIQYF.

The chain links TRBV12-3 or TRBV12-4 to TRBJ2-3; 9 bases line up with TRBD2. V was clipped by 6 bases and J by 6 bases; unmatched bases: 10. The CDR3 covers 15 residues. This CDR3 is CASSAPGTSQDTQYF. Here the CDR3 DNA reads TGTGCCAGCAGCGCCCCTGGGACTAGCCAGGATACGCAGTATTTT.

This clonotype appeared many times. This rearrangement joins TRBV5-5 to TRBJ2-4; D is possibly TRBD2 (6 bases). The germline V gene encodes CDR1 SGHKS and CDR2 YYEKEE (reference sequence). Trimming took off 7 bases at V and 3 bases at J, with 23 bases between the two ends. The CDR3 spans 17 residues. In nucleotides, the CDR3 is TGTGCCAGCTGTTGCCGGTTCGGGGGAGACGACAAAAACATTCAGTACTTC. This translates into CASCCRFGGDDKNIQYF.

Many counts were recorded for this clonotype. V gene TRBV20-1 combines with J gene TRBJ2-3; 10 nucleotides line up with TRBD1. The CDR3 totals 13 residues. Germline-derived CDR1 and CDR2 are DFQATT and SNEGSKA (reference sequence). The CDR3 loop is CSLDRGASDTQYF. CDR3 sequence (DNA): TGCAGCCTGGACAGGGGGGCCTCAGATACGCAGTATTTT.

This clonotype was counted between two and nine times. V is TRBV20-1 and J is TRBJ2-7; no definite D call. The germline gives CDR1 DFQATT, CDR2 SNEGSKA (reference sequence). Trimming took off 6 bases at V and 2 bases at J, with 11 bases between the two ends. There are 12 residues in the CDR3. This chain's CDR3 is CSARWVAYEQYF. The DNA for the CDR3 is TGCAGTGCCAGATGGGTCGCCTACGAGCAGTACTTC.

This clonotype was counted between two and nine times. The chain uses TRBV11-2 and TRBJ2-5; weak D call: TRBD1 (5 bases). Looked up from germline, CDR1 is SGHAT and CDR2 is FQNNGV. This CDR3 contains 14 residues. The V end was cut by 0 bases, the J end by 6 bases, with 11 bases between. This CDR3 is CASSLDVGLKTQYF. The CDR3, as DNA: TGTGCCAGCAGCTTAGATGTGGGGCTGAAGACCCAGTACTTC.

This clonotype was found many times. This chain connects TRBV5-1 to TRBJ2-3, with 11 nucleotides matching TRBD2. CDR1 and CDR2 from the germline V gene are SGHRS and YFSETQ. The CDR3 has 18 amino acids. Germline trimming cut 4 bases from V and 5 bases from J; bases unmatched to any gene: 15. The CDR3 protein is CASSPFKLLAGDQDTQYF. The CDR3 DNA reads TGCGCCAGCAGCCCCTTCAAACTACTAGCGGGGGACCAAGATACGCAGTATTTT.

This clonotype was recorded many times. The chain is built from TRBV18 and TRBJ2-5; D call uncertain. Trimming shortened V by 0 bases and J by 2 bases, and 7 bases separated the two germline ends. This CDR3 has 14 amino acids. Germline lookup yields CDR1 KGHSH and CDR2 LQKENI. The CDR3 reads CASSPPHQQETQYF. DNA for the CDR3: TGTGCCAGCTCACCACCACACCAGCAAGAGACCCAGTACTTC.

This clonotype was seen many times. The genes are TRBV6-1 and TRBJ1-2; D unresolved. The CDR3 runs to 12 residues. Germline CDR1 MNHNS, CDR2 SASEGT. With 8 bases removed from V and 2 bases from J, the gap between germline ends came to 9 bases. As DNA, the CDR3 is TGTGCCAGCGGTGGGTTCAACTATGGCTACACCTTC. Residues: CASGGFNYGYTF.

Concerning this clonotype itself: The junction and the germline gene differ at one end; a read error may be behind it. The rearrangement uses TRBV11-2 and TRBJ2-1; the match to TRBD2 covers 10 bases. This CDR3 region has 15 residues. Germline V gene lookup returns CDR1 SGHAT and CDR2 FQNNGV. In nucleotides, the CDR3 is TGTACCAGCGCTAAAACTAGCGGGAAGAACAATGAGCAGTTCTTC. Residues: CTSAKTSGKNNEQFF.

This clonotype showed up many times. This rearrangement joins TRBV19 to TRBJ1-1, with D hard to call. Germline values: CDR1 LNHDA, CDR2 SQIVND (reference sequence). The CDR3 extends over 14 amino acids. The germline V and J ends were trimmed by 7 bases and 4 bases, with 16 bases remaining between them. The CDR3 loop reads CASTPLRTGTEAFF. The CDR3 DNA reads TGTGCCAGTACCCCACTCAGGACGGGCACTGAAGCTTTCTTT.

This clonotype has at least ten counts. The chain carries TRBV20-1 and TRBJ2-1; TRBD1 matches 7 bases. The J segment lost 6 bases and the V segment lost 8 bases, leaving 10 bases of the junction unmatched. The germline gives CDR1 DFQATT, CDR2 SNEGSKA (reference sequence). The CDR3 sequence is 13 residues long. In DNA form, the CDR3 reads TGCAGTATCCTACTCCGGGACAGCAATGAGCAGTTCTTC. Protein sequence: CSILLRDSNEQFF.

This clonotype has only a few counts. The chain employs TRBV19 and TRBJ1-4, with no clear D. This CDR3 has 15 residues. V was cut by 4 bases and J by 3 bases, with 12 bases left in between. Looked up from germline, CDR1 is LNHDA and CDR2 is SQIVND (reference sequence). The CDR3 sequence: CASSKDQTSNEKLFF. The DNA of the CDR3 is TGTGCCAGTAGTAAGGACCAGACCTCTAATGAAAAACTGTTTTTT.